Below are 14 T cell receptor beta chains sequenced from a single sample in a study of OX40 agonist ivuxolimab in advanced cancers. Only in-frame clones appear in the TCRdb table, and some are missing; sequencing was by immunoSEQ multiplex PCR. The repertoire consists of some 84,000 clones, with about 90% occurring once and the leading ten covering over 6.5%. This specimen consisted of CD4+ or CD8+ T cells sorted from blood, obtained in a trial of the OX40 agonist ivuxolimab. The source of these receptors is an adult with an advanced solid tumor such as melanoma, head and neck, liver or kidney cancer.

The chain links TRBV6-6 to TRBJ1-2, with D perhaps matching TRBD1 (5 bases). Per germline, CDR1 MNHNY and CDR2 SVGAGI (reference sequence). The CDR3 sequence is 14 residues long. Trimming took 0 bases from V and 4 from J, leaving 9 bases between them. CDR3 coding DNA: TGTGCCAGCAGTTACTCCCCAACAGGCTATGGCTACACCTTC. Amino acid sequence: CASSYSPTGYGYTF.

The V gene is TRBV9, the J gene TRBJ1-2; perhaps TRBD1 as D (5 bases). This CDR3 comprises 12 residues. The V gene's germline CDR1 is SGDLS and CDR2 YYNGEE. Trimming cost V 3 bases and J 7 bases, with 10 bases left between them. CDR3 residues: CASSAPGGGYTF. The CDR3 nucleotides are TGTGCCAGCAGCGCCCCGGGGGGTGGCTACACCTTC.

This clone was seen a single time. The genes are TRBV30 and TRBJ2-1; D gene uncertain. Germline CDR1 GTSNPN, CDR2 SVGIG (reference sequence). The V end was cut by 2 bases, the J end by 6 bases, with 8 bases between. The CDR3 runs to 12 residues. The CDR3 region has the DNA TGTGCCTGGAGTCCCCCCCGCAATGAGCAGTTCTTC. It yields the protein CAWSPPRNEQFF.

On this clone itself: At one end, the junction sequence differs from germline, possibly due to a read error. The chain uses TRBV7-9 and TRBJ2-7, with 8 bases fitting TRBD1. CDR3 length equals 15 residues. Germline V lookup: CDR1 SEHNR, CDR2 FQNEAQ (reference sequence). This chain's CDR3 is CASSHGTGGTYEQYF. The CDR3 coding sequence is TGCGCCAGCAGCCATGGGACAGGTGGAACCTACGAGCAGTACTTC. Based on the CDR3 plus reference TRBV7-9 and TRBJ2-7, the full variable domain is DTGVSQNPRHKITKRGQNVTFRCDPISEHNRLYWYRQTLGQGPEFLTYFQNEAQLEKSRLLSDRFSAERPKGSFSTLEIQRTEQGDSAMYLCASSHGTGGTYEQYFGPGTRLTVT.

The chain uses TRBV10-1 and TRBJ1-2; D is unclear. Germline V gene lookup returns CDR1 WNHNN and CDR2 SYGVQD (reference sequence). The CDR3 sequence is 13 residues long. V was shortened by 4 bases and J by 3 bases, with 9 bases between the two germline ends. Written as DNA, the CDR3 is TGCGCCAGCAGTGCTACAAGGGACTATGGCTACACCTTC. This codes for CASSATRDYGYTF.

The rearrangement joins TRBV29-1 to TRBJ2-2; the D is unclear. Germline assignment: CDR1 SQVTM and CDR2 ANQGSEA. The CDR3 extends over 13 amino acids. V lost 4 bases and J lost 7, with 13 bases in between. The CDR3 nucleotides read TGCAGCGTTGCCCCCTCCATCAACGGGGAGCTGTTTTTT. Translation gives CSVAPSINGELFF.

The chain is built from TRBV5-5 and TRBJ2-1; D is unclear. With 6 bases removed from V and 10 bases from J, the gap between germline ends came to 17 bases. Germline lookup yields CDR1 SGHKS and CDR2 YYEKEE (reference sequence). This CDR3 has 13 amino acids. The CDR3 coding sequence is TGTGCCAGCACTATCCCCTTAGGAAAGGAGCAGTTCTTC. It specifies CASTIPLGKEQFF. The whole variable domain, filled in from reference TRBV5-5 and TRBJ2-1, reads DAGVTQSPTHLIKTRGQQVTLRCSPISGHKSVSWYQQVLGQGPQFIFQYYEKEERGRGNFPDRFSARQFPNYSSELNVNALLLGDSALYLCASTIPLGKEQFFGPGTRLTVL.

This clone was observed a few times. This chain uses TRBV29-1 with TRBJ1-1; D remains unclear. Germline V CDR1 and CDR2: SQVTM, ANQGSEA. The CDR3 is 12 amino acids. V was clipped by 4 bases and J by 4 bases, with 10 bases between them. CDR3 residues: CSVVSGPTEAFF. DNA for the CDR3: TGCAGCGTTGTATCCGGGCCCACTGAAGCTTTCTTT.

The CDR3 spells CASTSTKQRQNAAEQYF. The DNA of the CDR3 is TGCGCCAGCACCAGCACAAAACAACGACAGAACGCCGCCGAGCAGTACTTC. The chain joins TRBV10-2 to TRBJ2-7; D might be TRBD1 (5 bases). This CDR3 contains 17 residues. Trimming shortened V by 7 bases and J by 6 bases, and 28 bases separated the two germline ends. Per the germline V gene, CDR1 is WSHSY and CDR2 is SAAADI.

The chain recombines TRBV5-4 with TRBJ1-1; TRBD1 matches 9 bases. The germline gives CDR1 SGHNT, CDR2 YYREEE (reference sequence). The ends lost 3 bases at V and 5 bases at J; junction bases unmatched: 8. This CDR3 is built from 15 residues. The CDR3 bases are TGTGCCAGCAGCTCCGCCACAGGGGGCGAGACTGAAGCTTTCTTT. This translates into CASSSATGGETEAFF.

J is TRBJ1-2 and V is TRBV9; 8 nucleotides line up with TRBD1. Germline V gene sequence: CDR1 SGDLS, CDR2 YYNGEE. The ends lost 0 bases at V and 8 bases at J; junction bases unmatched: 3. The CDR3 runs 13 residues. The CDR3 is CASSVGTGYGYTF. DNA of the CDR3: TGTGCCAGCAGCGTAGGGACAGGGTACGGCTACACCTTC.

The count of this clone is one. J is TRBJ2-1 and V is TRBV6-5; D is tentatively TRBD1 or TRBD2 (7 bases each). The CDR3 extends over 15 amino acids. CDR1 and CDR2 (germline): MNHEY, SVGAGI. The V end lost 6 bases, the J end lost 6 bases, and 18 bases lay between the germline ends. The CDR3, as DNA: TGTGCCAGCAGCCAGTACAGGGGCGGGAGCAATGAGCAGTTCTTC. Translating it yields CASSQYRGGSNEQFF.

The chain couples TRBV10-3 to TRBJ1-5, with TRBD1 identical over 10 bases. The CDR3 totals 14 residues. Germline V gene lookup returns CDR1 ENHRY and CDR2 SYGVKD. J gave up 5 bases and V 4 bases, and 2 bases lay outside the gene matches. This chain's CDR3 is CAISGTGGDQPQHF. CDR3 coding DNA: TGTGCCATCAGTGGGACAGGGGGAGATCAGCCCCAGCATTTT.

A single count supports this clone. This rearrangement joins TRBV27 to TRBJ2-7; D may match TRBD1 or TRBD2 (6 bases each). V shed 3 bases and J shed 0 bases, with 9 bases lying between them. CDR3 length equals 14 residues. Germline V gives CDR1 MNHEY, CDR2 SMNVEV (reference sequence). CDR3 in amino acids: CASSFGGLSYEQYF. The CDR3 DNA sequence: TGTGCCAGCAGTTTTGGGGGGCTCTCCTACGAGCAGTACTTC.